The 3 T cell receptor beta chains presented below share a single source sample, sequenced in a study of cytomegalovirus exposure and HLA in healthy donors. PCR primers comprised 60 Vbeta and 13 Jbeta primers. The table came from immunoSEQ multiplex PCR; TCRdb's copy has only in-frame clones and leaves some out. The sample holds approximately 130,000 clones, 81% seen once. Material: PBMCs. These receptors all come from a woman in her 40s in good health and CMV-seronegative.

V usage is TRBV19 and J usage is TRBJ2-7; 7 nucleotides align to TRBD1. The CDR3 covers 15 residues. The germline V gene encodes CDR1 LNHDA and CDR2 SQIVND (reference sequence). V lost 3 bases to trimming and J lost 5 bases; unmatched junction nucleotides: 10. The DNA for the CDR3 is TGTGCCAGTAGTATGGGCCAAGGGGGCTGGGACGAGCAGTACTTC. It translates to CASSMGQGGWDEQYF.

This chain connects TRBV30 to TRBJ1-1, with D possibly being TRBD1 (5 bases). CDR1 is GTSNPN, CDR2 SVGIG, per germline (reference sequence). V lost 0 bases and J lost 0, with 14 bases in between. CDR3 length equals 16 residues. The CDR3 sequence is CAWSVGQGYMNTEAFF. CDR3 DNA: TGTGCCTGGAGTGTAGGTCAGGGATACATGAACACTGAAGCTTTCTTT. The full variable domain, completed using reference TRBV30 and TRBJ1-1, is SQTIHQWPATLVQPVGSPLSLECTVEGTSNPNLYWYRQAAGRGLQLLFYSVGIGQISSEVPQNLSASRPQDRQFILSSKKLLLSDSGFYLCAWSVGQGYMNTEAFFGQGTRLTVV.

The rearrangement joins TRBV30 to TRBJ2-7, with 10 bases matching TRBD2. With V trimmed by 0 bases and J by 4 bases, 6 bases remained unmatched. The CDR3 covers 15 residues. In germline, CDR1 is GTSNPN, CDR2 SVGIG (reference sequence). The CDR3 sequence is CAWSVSSGGGYEQYF. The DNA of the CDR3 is TGTGCCTGGAGTGTTTCTAGCGGGGGCGGTTACGAGCAGTACTTC.